The entry below describes one T cell receptor beta chain. This record comes from a study of blood T cell repertoires in COVID-19. J gave up 5 bases and V 0 bases, and 11 bases lay outside the gene matches. In germline, CDR1 is SGDLS, CDR2 YYNGEE. The CDR3 runs 18 residues. TCRdb's table, derived via immunoSEQ multiplex PCR, lists solely in-frame clones and lacks some. Of 150,000 to 200,000 clones listed, approximately 85% are singletons. This TCR was recovered from an elderly woman with acute or convalescent COVID-19. The gene calls are TRBV9 and TRBJ2-5, with 12 bases identical to TRBD2. The sample consisted of peripheral blood. Here the CDR3 DNA reads TGTGCCAGCAGCGTAGGACTAGCGGGGGCCAATTCCCGGGAGACCCAGTACTTC. Translation gives CASSVGLAGANSRETQYF.